A single sample gave rise to the 10 T cell receptor beta chains below, sequenced in a study of naive and memory T cell subsets. The treatment denotes: skin biopsy from PPD injection site in Mantoux-positive individual. Reverse transcription used DNase-treated unsorted total RNA, aiming for about 1 to 1000 ng. For blood and skin samples, reverse transcription used TCR alpha and beta constant primers. TCRdb reanalysed the UMI-ligation and nested PCR reads using MiXCR and keeps one entry per CDR3 protein. Altogether 17,000 or so distinct CDR3 sequences are present, roughly 9% being singletons, with the ten largest covering around 6.8%. The source material was skin, sampled from a tuberculin skin test site. Receptor source: an adult in good health.

This clonotype was recorded a few times. This chain links TRBV5-1 with TRBJ2-7; 10 bases map to TRBD2. The germline gives CDR1 SGHRS, CDR2 YFSETQ. The CDR3 extends over 15 amino acids. Trimming at V came to 3 bases and at J to 1 base, leaving 4 bases not matched to a gene. The CDR3 bases are TGCGCCAGCAGCTACGGAGCGGGAGGGTCCTACGAGCAGTACTTC. Encoded protein: CASSYGAGGSYEQYF.

The chain is built from TRBV12-3 or TRBV12-4 and TRBJ2-2; 8 nucleotides match TRBD2. V was clipped by 3 bases and J by 4 bases; unmatched bases: 10. The CDR3 has 17 amino acids. CDR3 region: CASSFNRRGASTGELFF. The CDR3 DNA follows: TGTGCCAGCAGTTTTAATCGGCGGGGGGCCTCCACCGGGGAGCTGTTTTTT.

The rearrangement joins TRBV28 to TRBJ1-4; weak D call: TRBD1 (6 bases). The V end lost 5 bases, the J end lost 2 bases, and 15 bases lay between the germline ends. Germline CDR1 reads MDHEN; CDR2 reads SYDVKM. The CDR3 covers 16 residues. In nucleotides, the CDR3 is TGTGCCAGCAGTCTCCCAGGGGTAGCGACTAATGAAAAACTGTTTTTT. Amino acid sequence: CASSLPGVATNEKLFF.

J is TRBJ1-2 and V is TRBV20-1; 7 nucleotides align to TRBD1. Germline CDR1 is DFQATT and CDR2 is SNEGSKA (reference sequence). This CDR3 is built from 14 residues. V lost 2 bases, J lost 7 bases, and 10 bases stayed unmatched. The CDR3 region has the DNA TGCAGTGCTAGACCACATGACAGGGCTTTTGGCTACACCTTC. Encoded protein: CSARPHDRAFGYTF.

This clonotype appeared many times. The chain employs TRBV4-1 and TRBJ2-3; 9 bases are a match to TRBD2. Germline trimming cut 1 base from V and 2 bases from J; bases unmatched to any gene: 1. Per the germline V gene, CDR1 is MGHRA and CDR2 is YSYEKL. This CDR3 is built from 15 residues. CDR3 nucleotides: TGCGCCAGCAGCCAAGGGGGACTAGCCACAGATACGCAGTATTTT. It yields the protein CASSQGGLATDTQYF.

The chain uses TRBV28 and TRBJ1-4; TRBD1 might be the D (6 bases). Looked up from germline, CDR1 is MDHEN and CDR2 is SYDVKM. Trimming left V 5 bases short and J 6 bases short, with 16 bases between. The CDR3 is made up of 15 amino acids. CDR3 DNA: TGTGCCAGCAGTCCCCAAACAGGGAGAGATGAAAAACTGTTTTTT. Protein sequence: CASSPQTGRDEKLFF.

V gene TRBV4-3 combines with J gene TRBJ2-7, with 7 bases aligning to TRBD2. V lost 2 bases, J lost 0 bases, and 7 bases stayed unmatched. The germline CDR1 and CDR2 sequences are LGHNA and YSLEER. CDR3 length: 16 amino acids. The DNA of the CDR3 is TGCGCCAGCAGCCAATTATACCCTAGCGGCTCCTACGAGCAGTACTTC. It is translated as CASSQLYPSGSYEQYF.

The CDR3 DNA follows: TGTGCCAGCAGTAACCTTCTCGGCAGGGAGTCCTCTGGGGCCAACGTCCTGACTTTC. Protein product: CASSNLLGRESSGANVLTF. This chain uses TRBV6-4 with TRBJ2-6; either TRBD1 or TRBD2 may fit D (5 bases each). The CDR3 consists of 19 residues. Trimming pared 5 bases from V and 0 bases from J, leaving 20 bases between. The germline gives CDR1 MRHNA, CDR2 SNTAGT.

The sample holds many counts of this clonotype. V and J are TRBV20-1 and TRBJ2-7, with TRBD2 matching 9 bases. The V segment lost 4 bases and the J segment 2 bases; nucleotides outside the gene matches: 9. The germline V gene encodes CDR1 DFQATT and CDR2 SNEGSKA (reference sequence). This CDR3 region has 15 residues. Here the CDR3 DNA reads TGCAGTGCTAACCCTCTAGCGGGGATACCCTACGAGCAGTACTTC. This codes for CSANPLAGIPYEQYF.

The V gene is TRBV6-1, the J gene TRBJ1-2; 7 bases fit TRBD1. Germline V gene sequence: CDR1 MNHNS, CDR2 SASEGT. Trimming removed 6 bases from V and 4 bases from J; junction bases left unmatched: 8. The CDR3 has 14 amino acids. CDR3 sequence (DNA): TGTGCCAGCAGACCTGACAGGGCGCGCTATGGCTACACCTTC. Translating gives CASRPDRARYGYTF.